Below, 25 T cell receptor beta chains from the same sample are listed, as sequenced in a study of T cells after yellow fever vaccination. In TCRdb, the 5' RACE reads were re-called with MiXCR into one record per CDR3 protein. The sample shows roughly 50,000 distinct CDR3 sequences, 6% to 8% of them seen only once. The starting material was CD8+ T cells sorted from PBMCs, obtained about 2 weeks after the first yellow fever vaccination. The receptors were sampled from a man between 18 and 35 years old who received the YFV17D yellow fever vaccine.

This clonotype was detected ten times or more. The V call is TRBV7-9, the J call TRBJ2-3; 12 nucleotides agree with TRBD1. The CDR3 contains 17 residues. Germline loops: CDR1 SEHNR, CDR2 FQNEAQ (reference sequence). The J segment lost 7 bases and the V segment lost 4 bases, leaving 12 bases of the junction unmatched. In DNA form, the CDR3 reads TGTGCCAGCAGCTCCTTAGTGGGGACAGGGGGCTTGAATACGCAGTATTTT. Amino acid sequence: CASSSLVGTGGLNTQYF.

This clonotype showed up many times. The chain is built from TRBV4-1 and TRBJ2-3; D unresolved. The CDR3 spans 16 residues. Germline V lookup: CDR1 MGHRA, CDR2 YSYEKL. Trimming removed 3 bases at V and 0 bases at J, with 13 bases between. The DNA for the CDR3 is TGCGCCAGCAGCCACGATCCAGAAACTAGCACAGATACGCAGTATTTT. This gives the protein CASSHDPETSTDTQYF.

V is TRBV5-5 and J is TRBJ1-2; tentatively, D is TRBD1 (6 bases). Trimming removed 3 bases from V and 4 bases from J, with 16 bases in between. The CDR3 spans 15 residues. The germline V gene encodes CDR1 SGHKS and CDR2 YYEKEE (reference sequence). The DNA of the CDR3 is TGTGCCAGCAGCTCCTGGACAGCGGACATCTATGGCTACACCTTC. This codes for CASSSWTADIYGYTF.

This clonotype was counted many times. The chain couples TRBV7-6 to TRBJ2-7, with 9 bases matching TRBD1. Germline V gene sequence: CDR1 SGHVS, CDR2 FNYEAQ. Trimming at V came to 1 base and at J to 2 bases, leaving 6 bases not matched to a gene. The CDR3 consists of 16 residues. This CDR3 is CASSLGLGTGTYEQYF. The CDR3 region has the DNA TGTGCCAGCAGCTTAGGACTAGGGACAGGGACCTACGAGCAGTACTTC.

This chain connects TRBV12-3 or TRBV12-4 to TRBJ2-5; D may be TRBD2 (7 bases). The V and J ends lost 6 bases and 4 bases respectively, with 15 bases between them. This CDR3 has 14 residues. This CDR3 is CASRGGGAGETQYF. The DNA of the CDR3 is TGTGCCAGCAGAGGGGGGGGGGCCGGAGAGACCCAGTACTTC.

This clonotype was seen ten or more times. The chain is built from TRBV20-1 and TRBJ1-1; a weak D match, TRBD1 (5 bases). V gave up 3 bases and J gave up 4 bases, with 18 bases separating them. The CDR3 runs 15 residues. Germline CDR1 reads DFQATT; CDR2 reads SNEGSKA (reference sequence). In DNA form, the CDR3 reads TGCAGTGCTAGTATATTACGGGCCGGGGGCACTGAAGCTTTCTTT. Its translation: CSASILRAGGTEAFF.

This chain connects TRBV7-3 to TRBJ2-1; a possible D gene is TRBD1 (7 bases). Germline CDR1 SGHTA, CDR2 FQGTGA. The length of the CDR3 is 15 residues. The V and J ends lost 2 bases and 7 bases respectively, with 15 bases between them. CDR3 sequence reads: CASSLAAGGGNEQFF. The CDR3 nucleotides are TGTGCCAGCAGCTTAGCCGCAGGGGGAGGAAATGAGCAGTTCTTC.

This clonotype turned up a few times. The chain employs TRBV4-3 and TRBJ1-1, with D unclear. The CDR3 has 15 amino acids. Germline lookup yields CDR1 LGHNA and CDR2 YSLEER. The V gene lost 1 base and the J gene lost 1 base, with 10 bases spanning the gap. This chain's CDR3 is CASSQVVRQNTEAFF. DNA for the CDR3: TGCGCCAGCAGCCAAGTGGTCAGGCAGAACACTGAAGCTTTCTTT.

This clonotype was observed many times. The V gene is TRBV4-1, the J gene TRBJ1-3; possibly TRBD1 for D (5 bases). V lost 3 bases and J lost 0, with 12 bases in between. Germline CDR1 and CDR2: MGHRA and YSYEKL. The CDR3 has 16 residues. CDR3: CASSQGTLSSGNTIYF. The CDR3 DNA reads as TGCGCCAGCAGCCAGGGGACCTTAAGCTCTGGAAACACCATATATTTT.

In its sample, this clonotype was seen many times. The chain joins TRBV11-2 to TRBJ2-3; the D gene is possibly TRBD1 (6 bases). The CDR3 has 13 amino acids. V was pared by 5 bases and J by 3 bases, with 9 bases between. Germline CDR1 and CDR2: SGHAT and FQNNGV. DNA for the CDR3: TGTGCCAGCAGCATAAGGGGGACAGATACGCAGTATTTT. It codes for CASSIRGTDTQYF.

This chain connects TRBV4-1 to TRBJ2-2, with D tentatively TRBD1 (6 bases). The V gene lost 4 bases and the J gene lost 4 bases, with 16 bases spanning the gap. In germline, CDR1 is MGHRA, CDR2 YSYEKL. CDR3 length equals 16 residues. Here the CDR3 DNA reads TGCGCCAGCAGCCCGGGACACCCGAGCGGCACCGGGGAGCTGTTTTTT. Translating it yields CASSPGHPSGTGELFF.

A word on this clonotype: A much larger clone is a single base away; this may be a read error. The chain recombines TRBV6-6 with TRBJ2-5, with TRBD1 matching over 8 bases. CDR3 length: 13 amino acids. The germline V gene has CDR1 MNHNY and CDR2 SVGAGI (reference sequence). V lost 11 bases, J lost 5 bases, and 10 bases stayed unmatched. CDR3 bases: TGTGCCGGCGGGACAGGACTAAACGAGACCCAGTACTTC. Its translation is CAGGTGLNETQYF.

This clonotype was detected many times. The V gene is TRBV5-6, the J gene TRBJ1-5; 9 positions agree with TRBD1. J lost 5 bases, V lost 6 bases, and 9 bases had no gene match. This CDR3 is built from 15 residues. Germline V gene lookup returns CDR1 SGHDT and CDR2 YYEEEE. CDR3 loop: CASTPDGQGYQPQHF. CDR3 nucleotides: TGTGCCAGCACCCCGGATGGACAGGGGTATCAGCCCCAGCATTTT.

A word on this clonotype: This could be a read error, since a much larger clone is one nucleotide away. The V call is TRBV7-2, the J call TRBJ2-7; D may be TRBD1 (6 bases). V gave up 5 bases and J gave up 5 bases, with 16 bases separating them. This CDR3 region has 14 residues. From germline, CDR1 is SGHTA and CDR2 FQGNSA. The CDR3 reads CASSTQGFVNEQYF. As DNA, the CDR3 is TGTGCCAGCAGCACACAGGGATTTGTCAACGAGCAGTACTTC.

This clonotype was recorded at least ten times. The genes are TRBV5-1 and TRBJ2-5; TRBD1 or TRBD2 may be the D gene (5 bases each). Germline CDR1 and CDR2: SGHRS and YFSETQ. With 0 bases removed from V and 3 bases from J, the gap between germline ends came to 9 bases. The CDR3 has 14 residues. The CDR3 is CASSLAGAEETQYF. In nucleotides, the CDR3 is TGCGCCAGCAGCTTGGCCGGGGCGGAAGAGACCCAGTACTTC.

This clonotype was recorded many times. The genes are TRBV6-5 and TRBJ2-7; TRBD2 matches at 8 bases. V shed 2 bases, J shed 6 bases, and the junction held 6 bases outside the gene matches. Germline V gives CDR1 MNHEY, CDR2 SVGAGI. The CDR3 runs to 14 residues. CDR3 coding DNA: TGTGCCAGCAGTTACGGCGCGGGGGGTCGCGAGCAGTACTTC. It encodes CASSYGAGGREQYF.

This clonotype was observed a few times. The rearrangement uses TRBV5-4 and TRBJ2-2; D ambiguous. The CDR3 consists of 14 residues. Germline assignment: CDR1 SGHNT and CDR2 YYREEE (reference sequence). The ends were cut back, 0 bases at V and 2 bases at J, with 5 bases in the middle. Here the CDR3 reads CASSLVPNTGELFF. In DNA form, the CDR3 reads TGTGCCAGCAGCTTGGTACCTAACACCGGGGAGCTGTTTTTT.

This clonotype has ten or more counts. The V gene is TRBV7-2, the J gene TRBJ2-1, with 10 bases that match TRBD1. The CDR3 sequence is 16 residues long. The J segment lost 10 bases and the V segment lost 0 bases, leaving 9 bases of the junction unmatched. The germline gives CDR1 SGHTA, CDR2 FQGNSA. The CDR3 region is CASSLARGQGIEEQFF. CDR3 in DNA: TGTGCCAGCAGCTTAGCGCGGGGACAGGGGATCGAGGAGCAGTTCTTC.

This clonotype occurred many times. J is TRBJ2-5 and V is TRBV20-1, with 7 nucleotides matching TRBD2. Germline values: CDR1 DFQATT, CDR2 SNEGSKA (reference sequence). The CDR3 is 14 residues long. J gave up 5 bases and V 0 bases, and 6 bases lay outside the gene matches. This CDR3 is CSARDGGEGETQYF. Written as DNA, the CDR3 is TGCAGTGCTAGAGATGGGGGGGAGGGGGAGACCCAGTACTTC.

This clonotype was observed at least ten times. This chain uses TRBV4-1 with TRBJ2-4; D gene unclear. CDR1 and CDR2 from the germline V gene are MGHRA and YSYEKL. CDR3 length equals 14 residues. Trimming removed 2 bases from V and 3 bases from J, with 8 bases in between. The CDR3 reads CASSQIGFKNIQYF. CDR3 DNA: TGCGCCAGCAGCCAAATAGGCTTCAAAAACATTCAGTACTTC.

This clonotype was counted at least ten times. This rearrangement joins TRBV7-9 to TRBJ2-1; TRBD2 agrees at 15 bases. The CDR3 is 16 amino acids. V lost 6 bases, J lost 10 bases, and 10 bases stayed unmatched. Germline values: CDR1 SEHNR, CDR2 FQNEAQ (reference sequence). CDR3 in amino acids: CASSTGLAGGNREQFF. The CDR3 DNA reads TGTGCCAGCAGTACAGGACTAGCGGGGGGGAATCGGGAGCAGTTCTTC.

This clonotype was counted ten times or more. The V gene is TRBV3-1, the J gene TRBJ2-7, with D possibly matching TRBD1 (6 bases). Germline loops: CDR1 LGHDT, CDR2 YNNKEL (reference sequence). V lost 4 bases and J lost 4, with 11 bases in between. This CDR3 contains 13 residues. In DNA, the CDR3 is TGTGCCAGCAGCCCCGGAAGGGGGTACGAGCAGTACTTC. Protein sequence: CASSPGRGYEQYF.

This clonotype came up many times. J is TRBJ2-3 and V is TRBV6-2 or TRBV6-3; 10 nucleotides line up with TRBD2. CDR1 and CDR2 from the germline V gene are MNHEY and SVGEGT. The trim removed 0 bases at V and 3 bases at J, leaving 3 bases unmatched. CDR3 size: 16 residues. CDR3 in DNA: TGTGCCAGCAGTTACTCGGCTAGCGGGGGAACAGATACGCAGTATTTT. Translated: CASSYSASGGTDTQYF.

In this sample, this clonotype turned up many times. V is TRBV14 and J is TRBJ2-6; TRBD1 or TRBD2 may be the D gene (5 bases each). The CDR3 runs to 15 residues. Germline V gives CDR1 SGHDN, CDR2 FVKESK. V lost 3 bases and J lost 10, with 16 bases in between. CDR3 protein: CASSHGRGVLNVLTF. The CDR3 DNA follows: TGTGCCAGCAGCCATGGGAGAGGGGTCTTAAACGTCCTGACTTTC.

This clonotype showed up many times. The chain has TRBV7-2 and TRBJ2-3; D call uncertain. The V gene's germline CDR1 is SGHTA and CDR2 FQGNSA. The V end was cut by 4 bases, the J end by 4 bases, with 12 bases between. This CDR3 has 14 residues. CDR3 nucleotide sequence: TGTGCCAGCAGCTACAAGGGTTTTGCAGATACGCAGTATTTT. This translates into CASSYKGFADTQYF.